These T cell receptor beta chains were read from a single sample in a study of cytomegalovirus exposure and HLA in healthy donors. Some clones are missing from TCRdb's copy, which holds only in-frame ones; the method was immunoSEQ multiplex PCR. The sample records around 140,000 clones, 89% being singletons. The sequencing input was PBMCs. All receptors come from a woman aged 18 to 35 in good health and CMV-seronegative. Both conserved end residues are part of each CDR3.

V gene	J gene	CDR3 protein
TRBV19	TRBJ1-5	CASSMGAWQPQHF
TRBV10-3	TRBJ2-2	CASLNAGRNAGELFF
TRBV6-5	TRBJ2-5	CASRSLTGSAETQYF
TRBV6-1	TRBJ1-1	CASSYDRGRGAFF
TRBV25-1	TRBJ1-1	CASEAGNRGTEAFF
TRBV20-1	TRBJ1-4	CSANGQGELFF
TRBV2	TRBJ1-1	CASSQGTAYTEAFF
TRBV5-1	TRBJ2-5	CASSLGTGIRLETQYF
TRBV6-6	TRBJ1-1	CASSPQGVLEAFF
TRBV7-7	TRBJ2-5	CASSQRGGSEETQYF
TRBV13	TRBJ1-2	CASSTGMGLAEGYTF
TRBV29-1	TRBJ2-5	CSVSGLRETQYF
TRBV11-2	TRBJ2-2	CASSFFRDSSRSGELFF
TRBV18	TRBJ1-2	CASSPPGRGLSVYTF
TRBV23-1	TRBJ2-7	CASSRWTSGYEQYF
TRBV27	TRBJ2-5	CASSLVVAGGKGETQYF
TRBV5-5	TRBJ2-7	CASSPETGTGVYEQYF
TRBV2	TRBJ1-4	CASKNRERGGEKLFF
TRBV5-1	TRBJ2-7	CASSVTGQFIHEQYF
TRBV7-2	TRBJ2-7	CASSFIGLARYEQYF
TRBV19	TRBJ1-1	CASSIRQGAVTEAFF
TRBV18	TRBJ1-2	CASSPPTGTPYGYTF
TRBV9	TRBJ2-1	CASSPQGDIPYNEQFF
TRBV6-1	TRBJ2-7	CASSEIYGVGAEQYF
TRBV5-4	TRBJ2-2	CASSRGDRRSTGELFF
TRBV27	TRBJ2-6	CASSSLPPSGANVLTF
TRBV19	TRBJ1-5	CASADRANQPQHF
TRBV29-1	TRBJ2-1	CSVWSRLAGAQRVF
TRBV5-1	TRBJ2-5	CASSLGLAGETQYF
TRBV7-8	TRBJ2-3	CASSPHRLEVSTDTQYF
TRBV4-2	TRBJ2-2	CASSQASGGASVGELFF
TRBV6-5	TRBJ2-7	CASSRSGAYEQYF
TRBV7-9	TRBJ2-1	CASSKATSGVYNEQFF
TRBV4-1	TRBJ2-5	CASSQGYYQETQYF
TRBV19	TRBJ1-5	CASTLRGLGNQPQHF
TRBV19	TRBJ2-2	CASIRGGELFF
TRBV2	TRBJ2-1	CASSQPVDRLNEQFF
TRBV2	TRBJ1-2	CARTTGSEGYTF
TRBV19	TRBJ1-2	CASSIRQQGSFNYGYTF
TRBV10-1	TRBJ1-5	CASSEPYSNQPQHF
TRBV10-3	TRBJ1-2	CAISESIQARPYGYTF
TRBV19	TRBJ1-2	CASRGGLESSTNYGYTF
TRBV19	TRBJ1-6	CASSIGTGVYSPLHF
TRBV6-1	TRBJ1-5	CASRSTGDQPQHF
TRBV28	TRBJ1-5	CASTWAWQPQHF
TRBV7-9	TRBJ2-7	CASSLAGAYEQYF
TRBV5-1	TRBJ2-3	CASFRQDPSTDTQYF
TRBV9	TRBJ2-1	CASSVSATGNEQFF
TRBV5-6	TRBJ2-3	CASSLVGSSPAQYF
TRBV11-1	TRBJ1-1	CASSSDRDTEAFF
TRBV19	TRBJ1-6	CASSLVRGRNSPLHF
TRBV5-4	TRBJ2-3	CASSLGGRGTDTQYF
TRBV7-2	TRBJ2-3	CASSLLTGRTSTDTQYF
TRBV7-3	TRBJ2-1	CASSQSGTSNEQFF
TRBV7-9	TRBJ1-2	CASSLLRSDGYTF
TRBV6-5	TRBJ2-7	CASSPRFSSYEQYF
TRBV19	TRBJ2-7	CASSPTAASSYEQYF
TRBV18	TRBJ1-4	CASSPQPVGENEKLFF
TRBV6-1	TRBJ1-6	CASSEYSLHNSPLHF
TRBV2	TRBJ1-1	CASRETSRGTEAFF